Presented here are 27 T cell receptor beta chains from one specimen sequenced in a study of T cells after posttransplantation cyclophosphamide. Clones were sequenced by immunoSEQ multiplex PCR, and TCRdb holds only the in-frame ones, with some missing. This repertoire shows about 28,000 clones, about nine tenths found once; its top ten account for 2.5% to 4%. Sequencing was done on a sample of PBMCs. These receptors were collected from a man aged 50 to 59.

The CDR3: CASSSGTSGGDTQYF. DNA for the CDR3: TGCGCCAGCAGCTCCGGGACTAGCGGGGGGGATACGCAGTATTTT. The chain has TRBV5-1 and TRBJ2-3, with 15 bases that match TRBD2. CDR1 SGHRS and CDR2 YFSETQ come from the germline V gene. The CDR3 totals 15 residues. Trimming removed 3 bases from V and 6 bases from J; junction bases left unmatched: 2.

The rearrangement links TRBV6-1 to TRBJ2-1, with 9 nucleotides matching TRBD2. Germline CDR1 and CDR2: MNHNS and SASEGT. This CDR3 comprises 13 residues. The junction had 1 base not matched to a gene; V was cut back by 6 bases and J by 4 bases. CDR3 loop: CASRTSGYNEQFF. Written as DNA, the CDR3 is TGTGCCAGCAGGACTAGCGGTTACAATGAGCAGTTCTTC.

The rearrangement uses TRBV19 and TRBJ2-3, with TRBD2 matching 10 bases. The germline V gene encodes CDR1 LNHDA and CDR2 SQIVND (reference sequence). V dropped 7 bases and J dropped 3; count of bases not matched to a gene: 7. CDR3 length: 15 amino acids. This chain's CDR3 is CASTRAGGATDTQYF. The CDR3 region has the DNA TGTGCCAGTACCCGAGCGGGAGGGGCAACAGATACGCAGTATTTT.

This clone was observed a few times. This chain connects TRBV6-6 to TRBJ1-1; TRBD1 matches 8 bases. The germline CDR1 and CDR2 sequences are MNHNY and SVGAGI (reference sequence). The CDR3 has 13 residues. V shed 7 bases, J shed 4 bases, and the junction held 5 bases outside the gene matches. The CDR3 DNA follows: TGTGCCAGCACCAAGGACAGGGTCACTGAAGCTTTCTTT. Its translation is CASTKDRVTEAFF.

The rearrangement joins TRBV2 to TRBJ2-7; 8 nucleotides match TRBD1. Germline-derived CDR1 and CDR2 are SNHLY and FYNNEI. There are 15 residues in the CDR3. V shed 2 bases, J shed 5 bases, and the junction held 8 bases outside the gene matches. Here the CDR3 DNA reads TGTGCCAGCAGTGAATCCGGGGACAGGCGGCACGAGCAGTACTTC. This gives the protein CASSESGDRRHEQYF.

The J gene is TRBJ1-5, the V gene TRBV6-6; D is ambiguous. The CDR3 contains 15 residues. With 7 bases removed from V and 3 bases from J, the gap between germline ends came to 16 bases. Per germline, CDR1 MNHNY and CDR2 SVGAGI (reference sequence). CDR3 protein: CASTPAGSFNQPQHF. As DNA, the CDR3 is TGTGCCAGCACTCCCGCGGGGAGCTTCAATCAGCCCCAGCATTTT.

The V and J genes are TRBV7-8 and TRBJ1-2; D perhaps matches TRBD1 (5 bases). The CDR3 runs 15 residues. V lost 1 base to trimming and J lost 4 bases, with 13 bases between them. Germline assignment: CDR1 SGHVS and CDR2 FQNEAQ. For the CDR3, the DNA is TGTGCCAGCAGCTTAGTATCAGGGATCGGCTATGGCTACACCTTC. This encodes CASSLVSGIGYGYTF. The whole variable domain, filled in from reference TRBV7-8 and TRBJ1-2, reads GAGVSQSPRYKVAKRGQDVALRCDPISGHVSLFWYQQALGQGPEFLTYFQNEAQLDKSGLPSDRFFAERPEGSVSTLKIQRTQQEDSAVYLCASSLVSGIGYGYTFGSGTRLTVV.

The V gene is TRBV28, the J gene TRBJ1-2; TRBD1 agrees at 10 bases. Germline V gene data show CDR1 as MDHEN and CDR2 as SYDVKM. This CDR3 spans 13 amino acids. V lost 11 bases to trimming and J lost 8 bases; unmatched junction nucleotides: 11. The CDR3 loop reads CAGRDRGKEGYTF. The CDR3 coding sequence is TGTGCCGGAAGGGACAGGGGAAAGGAGGGCTACACCTTC.

The chain combines TRBV6-1 with TRBJ1-1; 8 bases align to TRBD1. With V trimmed by 5 bases and J by 7 bases, 12 bases remained unmatched. CDR3 length: 15 amino acids. Germline V gene data show CDR1 as MNHNS and CDR2 as SASEGT. CDR3 in DNA: TGTGCCAGCAGTAAATCAGGGGGCGCCAGCATTGAAGCTTTCTTT. Encoded protein: CASSKSGGASIEAFF.

This chain uses TRBV15 with TRBJ1-6; 8 bases map to TRBD1. There are 15 residues in the CDR3. V lost 3 bases and J lost 8; bases outside the gene matches: 6. From germline, CDR1 is LNHNV and CDR2 YYDKDF (reference sequence). CDR3 sequence: CATSRARGLYSPLHF. Written as DNA, the CDR3 is TGTGCCACCAGCAGGGCCAGGGGGCTATATTCACCCCTCCACTTT.

This clone appeared a few times. This chain uses TRBV7-9 with TRBJ1-3; D is undetermined. This CDR3 is built from 15 residues. The ends were cut back, 1 base at V and 0 bases at J, with 7 bases in the middle. Germline loops: CDR1 SEHNR, CDR2 FQNEAQ (reference sequence). CDR3 protein: CASSLVGHSGNTIYF. The CDR3 DNA reads TGTGCCAGCAGCTTAGTTGGCCACTCTGGAAACACCATATATTTT.

This chain's CDR3 is CASSRLESTEAFF. As DNA, the CDR3 is TGCGCCAGCAGCCGGTTGGAGAGCACTGAAGCTTTCTTT. The genes are TRBV5-1 and TRBJ1-1; D gene uncertain. The CDR3 extends over 13 amino acids. Deletions cut 4 bases from V and 4 bases from J, with 11 bases between. Germline loops: CDR1 SGHRS, CDR2 YFSETQ.

CDR3 bases: TGTGCCAGCAGCTCCACGAGGGGGTTGACAGATACGCAGTATTTT. It codes for CASSSTRGLTDTQYF. The V and J genes are TRBV7-9 and TRBJ2-3; the D gene is possibly TRBD1 (6 bases). Trimming removed 4 bases at V and 3 bases at J, with 14 bases between. The germline V gene encodes CDR1 SEHNR and CDR2 FQNEAQ (reference sequence). The CDR3 contains 15 residues.

The V call is TRBV7-6, the J call TRBJ1-2; D unclear. Per germline, CDR1 SGHVS and CDR2 FNYEAQ. This CDR3 spans 16 amino acids. V was cut by 4 bases and J by 1 base, with 16 bases left in between. CDR3 nucleotides: TGTGCCAGCAGCTGGTGGGTGGTACAGATTAACTATGGCTACACCTTC. Amino acids: CASSWWVVQINYGYTF.

This clone was recorded a few times. This sample also contains other DNA sequences that code for the same CDR3. The V gene is TRBV5-1, the J gene TRBJ2-7, with 8 bases that match TRBD2. Germline values: CDR1 SGHRS, CDR2 YFSETQ. This CDR3 region has 15 residues. V lost 4 bases, J lost 3 bases, and 9 bases stayed unmatched. The DNA for the CDR3 is TGCGCCAGCAGCCCCCGGGGTAGCGGGGTCTACGAGCAGTACTTC. This sequence encodes CASSPRGSGVYEQYF.

V is TRBV6-1 and J is TRBJ2-7, with 10 bases lining up with TRBD1. From germline, CDR1 is MNHNS and CDR2 SASEGT. Trimming cost V 6 bases and J 3 bases; bases outside gene matches: 2. This CDR3 has 13 residues. The DNA for the CDR3 is TGTGCCAGCAGGGGGACAGGGGACTACGAGCAGTACTTC. The encoded protein is CASRGTGDYEQYF.

The chain has TRBV19 and TRBJ1-4; 8 nucleotides line up with TRBD1. Germline-derived CDR1 and CDR2 are LNHDA and SQIVND (reference sequence). The V gene end was trimmed by 5 bases and the J gene end by 3 bases; junction bases not matched to a gene: 2. CDR3 length: 14 residues. The CDR3 is CASSVTGANEKLFF. The CDR3 nucleotides are TGTGCCAGTAGTGTGACAGGGGCTAATGAAAAACTGTTTTTT.

The J gene is TRBJ1-1, the V gene TRBV10-3; the match to TRBD1 covers 10 bases. V trimming: 6 bases; J trimming: 4 bases; junction bases outside the gene matches: 8. Germline V CDR1 and CDR2: ENHRY, SYGVKD. This CDR3 has 15 amino acids. The CDR3 region has the DNA TGTGCCATCAGCCTTAGACAGGGGGCAAGCACTGAAGCTTTCTTT. Translated, it gives CAISLRQGASTEAFF.

The chain carries TRBV11-2 and TRBJ2-7; 10 nucleotides agree with TRBD1. V dropped 0 bases and J dropped 5; count of bases not matched to a gene: 7. The CDR3 spans 16 residues. CDR1 SGHAT and CDR2 FQNNGV come from the germline V gene. As DNA, the CDR3 is TGTGCCAGCAGCTTAGAGACGACAGGGGGCGGGGACGAGCAGTACTTC. It codes for CASSLETTGGGDEQYF.

The rearrangement joins TRBV7-8 to TRBJ1-2; 8 bases fit TRBD1. This CDR3 region has 14 residues. V lost 4 bases and J lost 4; bases outside the gene matches: 5. The V gene's germline CDR1 is SGHVS and CDR2 FQNEAQ. CDR3 in DNA: TGTGCCAGCAGCTGGGACAGGCCCTCCTATGGCTACACCTTC. This sequence encodes CASSWDRPSYGYTF.

The chain has TRBV29-1 and TRBJ2-2, with 10 nucleotides matching TRBD1. The germline V gene has CDR1 SQVTM and CDR2 ANQGSEA. J gave up 5 bases and V 4 bases, and 4 bases lay outside the gene matches. CDR3 length equals 14 residues. CDR3 bases: TGCAGCGTTGGACAGGGGGCTGGAACCGGGGAGCTGTTTTTT. This gives the protein CSVGQGAGTGELFF.

The genes are TRBV9 and TRBJ1-1; D might be TRBD1 (6 bases). CDR3 length: 14 residues. Germline assignment: CDR1 SGDLS and CDR2 YYNGEE. V dropped 0 bases and J dropped 11 bases, with 17 bases sitting between them. The CDR3 DNA is TGTGCCAGCAGCGTAGAAGTGGGGGCGGATCTGGCTTTCTTT. Translating it yields CASSVEVGADLAFF.

Only a few counts were recorded for this clone. This chain connects TRBV29-1 to TRBJ1-5; D unresolved. Trimming stripped 4 bases from V and 3 bases from J, with 7 bases between. This CDR3 has 12 residues. Germline loops: CDR1 SQVTM, CDR2 ANQGSEA. Written as DNA, the CDR3 is TGCAGCGTTGGAGTTTTCAATCAGCCCCAGCATTTT. This gives the protein CSVGVFNQPQHF.

The chain joins TRBV28 to TRBJ2-1; tentatively, D is TRBD2 (6 bases). The germline V and J ends were trimmed by 6 bases and 9 bases, with 15 bases remaining between them. The length of the CDR3 is 13 residues. CDR1 MDHEN and CDR2 SYDVKM come from the germline V gene. CDR3 sequence: CASRLTSSAEQFF. The CDR3 DNA sequence: TGTGCCAGCAGGTTAACTAGCTCAGCTGAGCAGTTCTTC.

V usage is TRBV5-4 and J usage is TRBJ2-2; 10 bases agree with TRBD1. The trim removed 6 bases at V and 5 bases at J, leaving 10 bases unmatched. There are 16 residues in the CDR3. Germline CDR1 reads SGHNT; CDR2 reads YYREEE (reference sequence). The CDR3 nucleotides are TGTGCCAGCATCCCGGGACAGGGGTTAACTACCGGGGAGCTGTTTTTT. As protein: CASIPGQGLTTGELFF.

This chain connects TRBV11-3 to TRBJ1-3, with 8 bases lining up with TRBD1. The CDR3 sequence is 15 residues long. V shed 5 bases and J 0 bases; nucleotides not matched to a gene: 3. CDR1 and CDR2 from the germline V gene are SGHNT and YENEEA. The CDR3 bases are TGTGCCAGCAGCGGCAGGGGGCTCTCTGGAAACACCATATATTTT. Protein product: CASSGRGLSGNTIYF.

The chain carries TRBV29-1 and TRBJ2-3, with 7 bases aligning to TRBD1. V lost 6 bases, J lost 5 bases, and 5 bases stayed unmatched. The CDR3 has 12 amino acids. Germline V lookup: CDR1 SQVTM, CDR2 ANQGSEA. The DNA for the CDR3 is TGCAGCGTGACAGGGTCTGGAGATACGCAGTATTTT. This translates into CSVTGSGDTQYF.